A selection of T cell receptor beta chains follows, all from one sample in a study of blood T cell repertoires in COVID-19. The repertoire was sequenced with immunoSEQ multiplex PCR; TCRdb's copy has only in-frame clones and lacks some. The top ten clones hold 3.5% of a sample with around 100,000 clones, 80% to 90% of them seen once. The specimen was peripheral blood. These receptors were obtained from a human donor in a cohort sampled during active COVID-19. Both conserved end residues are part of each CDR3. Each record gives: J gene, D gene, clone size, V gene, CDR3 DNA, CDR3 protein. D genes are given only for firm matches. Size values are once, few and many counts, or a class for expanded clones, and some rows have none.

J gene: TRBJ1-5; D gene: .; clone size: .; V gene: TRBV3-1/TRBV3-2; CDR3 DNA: TGTGCCAGCAGCCATGGCACGGGGAATCAGCCCCAGCATTTT; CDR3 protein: CASSHGTGNQPQHF
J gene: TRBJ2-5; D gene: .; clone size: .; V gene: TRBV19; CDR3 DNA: TGTGCCAGTAGCTGGGACTCGGAGGGCGAGACCCAGTACTTC; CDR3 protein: CASSWDSEGETQYF
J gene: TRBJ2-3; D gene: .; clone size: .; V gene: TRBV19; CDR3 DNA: TGTGCCAGTAGTTCCCTCTTTGATACGCAGTATTTT; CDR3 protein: CASSSLFDTQYF
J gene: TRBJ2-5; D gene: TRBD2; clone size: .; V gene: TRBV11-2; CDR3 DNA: TGTGCCAGCAGCCCGACTAGCGTAGAGACCCAGTACTTC; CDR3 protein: CASSPTSVETQYF
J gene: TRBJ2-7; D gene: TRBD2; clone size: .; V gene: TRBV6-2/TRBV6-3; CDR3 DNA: TGTGCCAGCAGTTACTCGTTAGCGGGAGGGCCCTACGAGCAGTACTTC; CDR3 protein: CASSYSLAGGPYEQYF
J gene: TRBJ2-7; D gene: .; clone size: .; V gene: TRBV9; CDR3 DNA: TGTGCCAGCAGCCCCCGGCAGGGTCACCACGAGCAGTACTTC; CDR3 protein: CASSPRQGHHEQYF
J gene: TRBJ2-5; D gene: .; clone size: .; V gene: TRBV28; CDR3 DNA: TGTGCCAGCAGTCTAGGCAGCGAAGAGACCCAGTACTTC; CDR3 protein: CASSLGSEETQYF
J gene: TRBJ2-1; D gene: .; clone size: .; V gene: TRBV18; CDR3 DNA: TGTGCCAGCTCACCACCATTAGGGGGAATTCAGGACAATGAGCAGTTCTTC; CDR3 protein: CASSPPLGGIQDNEQFF
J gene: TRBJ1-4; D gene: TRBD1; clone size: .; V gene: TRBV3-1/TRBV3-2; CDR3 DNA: TGTGCCAGCAGCCAAGAGCCACAGGGGGGTGCTAATGAAAAACTGTTTTTT; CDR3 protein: CASSQEPQGGANEKLFF
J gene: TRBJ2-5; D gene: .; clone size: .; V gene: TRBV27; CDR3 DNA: TGTGCCAGCAGGAACATGACACAGGGAAAAATGAGGGAGACCCAGTACTTC; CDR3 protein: CASRNMTQGKMRETQYF
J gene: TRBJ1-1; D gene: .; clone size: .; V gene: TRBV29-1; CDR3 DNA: TGCAGCGTTGAAGGGCGGACAGCACGGACTGAAGCTTTCTTT; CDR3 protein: CSVEGRTARTEAFF
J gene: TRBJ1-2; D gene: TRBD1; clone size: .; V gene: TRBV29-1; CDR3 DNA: TGCAGCGTAGATCCAGGGGGCCGCAACTATGGCTACACCTTC; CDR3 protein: CSVDPGGRNYGYTF
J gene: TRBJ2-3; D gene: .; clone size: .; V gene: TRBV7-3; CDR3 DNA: TGTGCCAGCAGCTTATCTACCGACACAGATACGCAGTATTTT; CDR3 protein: CASSLSTDTDTQYF
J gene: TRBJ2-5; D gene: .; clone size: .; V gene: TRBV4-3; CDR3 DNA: TGCGCCAGCAGCCAAGATGGACAGTCGTACCAAGAGACCCAGTACTTC; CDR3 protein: CASSQDGQSYQETQYF
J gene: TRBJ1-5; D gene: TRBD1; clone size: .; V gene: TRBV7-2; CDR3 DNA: TGTGCCAGCAGCTTAGCCGGGACAGGGAATCAGCCCCAGCATTTT; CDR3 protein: CASSLAGTGNQPQHF
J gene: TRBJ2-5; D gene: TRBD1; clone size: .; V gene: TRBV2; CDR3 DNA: TGTGCCAGCAGGATGGACAGGGGGTTCCAAGAGACCCAGTACTTC; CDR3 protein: CASRMDRGFQETQYF
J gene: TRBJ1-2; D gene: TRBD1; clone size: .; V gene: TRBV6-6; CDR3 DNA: TGTGCCAGCAGTTTCCCGACAGGGCGGGTCAACTATGGCTACACCTTC; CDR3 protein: CASSFPTGRVNYGYTF
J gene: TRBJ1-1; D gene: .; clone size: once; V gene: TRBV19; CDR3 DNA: TGTGCCAGCTCCAGGGTCACTGAAGCTTTCTTT; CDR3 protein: CASSRVTEAFF
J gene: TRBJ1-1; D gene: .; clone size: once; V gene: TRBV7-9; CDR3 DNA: TGTGCCAGCAGCTTAGTTGGACAGACCACTGAAGCTTTCTTT; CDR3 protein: CASSLVGQTTEAFF
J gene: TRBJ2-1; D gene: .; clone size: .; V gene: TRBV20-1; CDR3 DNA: TGCAGTGCTAGTCCAAGGGGCAATGAGCAGTTCTTC; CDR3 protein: CSASPRGNEQFF
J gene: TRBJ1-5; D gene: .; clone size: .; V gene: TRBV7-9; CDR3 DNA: TGTGCCAGCAGCTTAGTAGGGGGATCACAGCCCCAGCATTTT; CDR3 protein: CASSLVGGSQPQHF
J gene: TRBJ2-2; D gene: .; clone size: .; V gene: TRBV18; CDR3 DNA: TGTGCCAGCTCACCACCGGGCATCTCCAACACCGGGGAGCTGTTTTTT; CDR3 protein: CASSPPGISNTGELFF
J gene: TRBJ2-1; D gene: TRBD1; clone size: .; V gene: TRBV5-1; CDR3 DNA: TGCGCCAGCAGCGGCTCAACAGGGGATGGGGGCAATGAGCAGTTCTTC; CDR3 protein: CASSGSTGDGGNEQFF
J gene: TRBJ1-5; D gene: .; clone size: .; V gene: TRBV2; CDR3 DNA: TGTGCCAGCAGCCGGGACAAGAACAATCAGCCCCAGCATTTT; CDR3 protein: CASSRDKNNQPQHF
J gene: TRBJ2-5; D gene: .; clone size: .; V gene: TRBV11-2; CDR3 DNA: TGTGCCAGCAGCTTAGGACAAGGAGAGACCCAGTACTTC; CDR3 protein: CASSLGQGETQYF
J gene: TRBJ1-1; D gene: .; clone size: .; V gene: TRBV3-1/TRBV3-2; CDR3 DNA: TGTGCCAGCAGCCAAGTAATGAACACTGAAGCTTTCTTT; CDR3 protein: CASSQVMNTEAFF
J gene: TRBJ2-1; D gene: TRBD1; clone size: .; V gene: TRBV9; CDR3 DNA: TGTGCCAGCAGCGGCGGGACAGGGCTTAATGAGCAGTTCTTC; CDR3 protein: CASSGGTGLNEQFF
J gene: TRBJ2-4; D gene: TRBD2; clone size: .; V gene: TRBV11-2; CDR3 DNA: TGTGCCAGCAACTTAGCAGGGAGGGAAAACATTCAGTACTTC; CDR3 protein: CASNLAGRENIQYF
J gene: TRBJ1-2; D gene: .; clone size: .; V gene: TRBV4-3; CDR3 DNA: TGCGCCAGCAGCCAAGATGTAGCAGATCTCTATGGCTACACCTTC; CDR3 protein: CASSQDVADLYGYTF
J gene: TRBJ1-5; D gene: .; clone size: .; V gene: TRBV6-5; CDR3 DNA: TGTGCCAGCAGGGGGGGTCAGCCCCAGCATTTT; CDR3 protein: CASRGGQPQHF
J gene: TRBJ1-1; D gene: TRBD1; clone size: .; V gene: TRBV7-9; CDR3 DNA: TGTGCCAGCAGCTCGACAGGGACGAACACTGAAGCTTTCTTT; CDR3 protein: CASSSTGTNTEAFF
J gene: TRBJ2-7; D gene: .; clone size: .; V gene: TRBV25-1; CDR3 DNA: TGTGCCAGCAGGACAAGGACCTACGAGCAGTACTTC; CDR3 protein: CASRTRTYEQYF
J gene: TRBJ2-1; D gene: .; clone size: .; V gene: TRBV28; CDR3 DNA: TGTGCCAGCAGCCAACATGGGACTCTCAATGAGCAGTTCTTC; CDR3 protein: CASSQHGTLNEQFF
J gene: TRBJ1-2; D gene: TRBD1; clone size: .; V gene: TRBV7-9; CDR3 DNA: TGTGCCAGCAGCTTAGGCGACAGGGCTCGCGACTATGGCTACACCTTC; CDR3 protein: CASSLGDRARDYGYTF
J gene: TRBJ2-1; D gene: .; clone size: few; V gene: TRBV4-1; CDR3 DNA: TGCGCCAGCAGCCAAGCGGCGGGGGCTAGGGTCGGTGAGCAGTTCTTC; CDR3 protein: CASSQAAGARVGEQFF
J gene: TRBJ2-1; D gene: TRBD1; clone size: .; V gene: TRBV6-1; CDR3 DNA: TGTGCCAGCAGTGGAGGACAGGGGGCCTTATGGTACAATGAGCAGTTCTTC; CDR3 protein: CASSGGQGALWYNEQFF
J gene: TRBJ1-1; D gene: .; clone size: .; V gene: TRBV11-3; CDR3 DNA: TGTGCCAGCAGCTTAGGCAGGGAAACTGAAGCTTTCTTT; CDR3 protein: CASSLGRETEAFF
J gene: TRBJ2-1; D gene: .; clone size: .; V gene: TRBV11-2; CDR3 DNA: TGTGCCAGCCTCAAGGGGGTTCCCTCCTACAATGAGCAGTTCTTC; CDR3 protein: CASLKGVPSYNEQFF
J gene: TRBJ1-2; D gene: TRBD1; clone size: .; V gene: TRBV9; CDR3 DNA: TGTGCCAGCAGCGACGGATGGACAGGGGGTTATGGCTACACCTTC; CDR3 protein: CASSDGWTGGYGYTF
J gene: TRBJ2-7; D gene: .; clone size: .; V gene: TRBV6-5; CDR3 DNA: TGTGCCAGCAGTTACTCGAGGCACGGGGACGAGCAGTACTTC; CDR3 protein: CASSYSRHGDEQYF
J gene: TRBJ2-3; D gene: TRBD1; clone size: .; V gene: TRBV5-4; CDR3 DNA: TGTGCCAGCAGCCTCGGACAGGGACGTTCCACAGATACGCAGTATTTT; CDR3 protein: CASSLGQGRSTDTQYF
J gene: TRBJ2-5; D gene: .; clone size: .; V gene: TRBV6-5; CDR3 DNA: TGTGCCAGCATGAGAAGCGGAGAGTACCAAGAGACCCAGTACTTC; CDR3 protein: CASMRSGEYQETQYF
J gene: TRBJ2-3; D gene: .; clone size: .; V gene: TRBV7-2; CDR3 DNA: TGTGCCAGCACCCTGGAGGGGAGAAGGCAGTATTTT; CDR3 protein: CASTLEGRRQYF
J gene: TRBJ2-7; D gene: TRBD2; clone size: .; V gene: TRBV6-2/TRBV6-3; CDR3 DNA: TGTGCCAGCAGCTATGGGACTAGCGGGTTTCAGGGCTCTTACGAGCAGTACTTC; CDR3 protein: CASSYGTSGFQGSYEQYF
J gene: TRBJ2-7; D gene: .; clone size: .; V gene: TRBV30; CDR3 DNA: TGTGCCTGGAGTCCTGACCCGGGACAGTACTTC; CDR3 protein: CAWSPDPGQYF
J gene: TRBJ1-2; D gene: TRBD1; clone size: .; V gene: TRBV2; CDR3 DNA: TGTGCCAGCCAAGACAGGGAACACTATGGCTACACCTTC; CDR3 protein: CASQDREHYGYTF
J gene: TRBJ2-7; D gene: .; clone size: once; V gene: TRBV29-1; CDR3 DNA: TGCAGCGTACCACAGGGAGCCTACGAGCAGTACTTC; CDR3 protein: CSVPQGAYEQYF
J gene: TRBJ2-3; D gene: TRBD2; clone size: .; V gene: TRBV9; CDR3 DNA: TGTGCCAGCAGCTTAACTAGCGGGGGTGCCACAGATACGCAGTATTTT; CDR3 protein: CASSLTSGGATDTQYF
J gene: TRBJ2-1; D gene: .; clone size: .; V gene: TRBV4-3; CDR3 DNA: TGCGCCAGCAGCCAGCCTCGCGATAGTGAGCAGTTCTTC; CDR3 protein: CASSQPRDSEQFF